The 32 T cell receptor beta chains below were found in one sample sequenced in a study of blood T cells in healthy people across ages. Primed by a sample-barcoded 5' primer and a J-beta primer mix, a second PCR proceeded for roughly 7 to 11 cycles. From the 5' RACE reads, TCRdb called clonotypes with MiXCR, one entry per CDR3 protein. Of 2 million or so distinct CDR3 sequences in the sample, 40% to 55% were seen once. The sequencing input was blood. The receptors were gathered from a woman in her forties in good health.

This clonotype was seen more than once but under ten times. This sequence joins TRBV29-1 and TRBJ2-1; D is unresolved. Germline V gene sequence: CDR1 SQVTM, CDR2 ANQGSEA. The CDR3 length is 14 residues. V dropped 3 bases and J dropped 5 bases, with 14 bases sitting between them. This CDR3 reads CSVEGLGSNNEQFF. The CDR3 DNA is TGCAGCGTTGAGGGCCTTGGGTCTAACAATGAGCAGTTCTTC.

The chain recombines TRBV9 with TRBJ2-1; 8 nucleotides line up with TRBD1. The CDR3 covers 14 residues. J gave up 6 bases and V 5 bases, and 7 bases lay outside the gene matches. The germline V gene encodes CDR1 SGDLS and CDR2 YYNGEE. DNA for the CDR3: TGTGCCAGCAGGACCTCCGGACAGGGCAATGAGCAGTTCTTC. Translation gives CASRTSGQGNEQFF. The whole variable domain, filled in from reference TRBV9 and TRBJ2-1, reads DSGVTQTPKHLITATGQRVTLRCSPRSGDLSVYWYQQSLDQGLQFLIQYYNGEERAKGNILERFSAQQFPDLHSELNLSSLELGDSALYFCASRTSGQGNEQFFGPGTRLTVL.

The chain has TRBV28 and TRBJ1-4; the D gene is possibly TRBD1 (6 bases). CDR1 is MDHEN, CDR2 SYDVKM, per germline. V lost 4 bases to trimming and J lost 8 bases, with 14 bases between them. The CDR3 extends over 14 amino acids. The DNA of the CDR3 is TGTGCCAGCAGTTCCGGGGGGCTAGGGGAAAAACTGTTTTTT. Translated, it gives CASSSGGLGEKLFF.

The genes are TRBV6-1 and TRBJ1-5, with 7 bases that match TRBD1. With V trimmed by 2 bases and J by 4 bases, 5 bases remained unmatched. The CDR3 sequence is 15 residues long. From germline, CDR1 is MNHNS and CDR2 SASEGT. The CDR3 here is CASSELGQWNQPQHF. The CDR3 DNA is TGTGCCAGCAGTGAATTGGGACAGTGGAATCAGCCCCAGCATTTT.

The chain couples TRBV3-1 to TRBJ2-3; the match to TRBD2 covers 12 bases. Germline loops: CDR1 LGHDT, CDR2 YNNKEL (reference sequence). This CDR3 has 22 amino acids. V gave up 0 bases and J gave up 0 bases; unmatched junction bases: 16. CDR3 sequence: CASSQERLSGLAGNPSTDTQYF. The CDR3, as DNA: TGTGCCAGCAGCCAAGAACGGCTGAGCGGACTAGCGGGGAATCCTAGCACAGATACGCAGTATTTT.

In regard to this clonotype: One junction end disagrees with the germline gene, perhaps due to a read error. V is TRBV20-1 and J is TRBJ2-1; tentative D call: TRBD2 (7 bases). The CDR3 spans 18 residues. CDR1 DFQATT and CDR2 SNEGSKA come from the germline V gene (reference sequence). The CDR3 DNA is TGCAGTGCTTCCTCATCCGGGGGGCGGCTCAGCTCCTTCAATGAGCAGTTCTTC. Protein sequence: CSASSSGGRLSSFNEQFF.

The genes are TRBV27 and TRBJ2-5; 14 nucleotides align to TRBD2. Germline V gene sequence: CDR1 MNHEY, CDR2 SMNVEV (reference sequence). The junction had 10 bases not matched to a gene; V was cut back by 0 bases and J by 4 bases. The CDR3 extends over 19 amino acids. The CDR3, as DNA: TGTGCCAGCAGTTTATCGCGAGGACTAGCGGGGGGCCGGGGAGAGACCCAGTACTTC. Protein: CASSLSRGLAGGRGETQYF.

The chain employs TRBV12-3 or TRBV12-4 and TRBJ2-6; TRBD1 matches 8 bases. The CDR3 extends over 16 amino acids. V shed 4 bases and J 0 bases; nucleotides not matched to a gene: 2. The CDR3 DNA follows: TGTGCCAGCAGTTGGGACAGGCTCTCTGGGGCCAACGTCCTGACTTTC. The encoded protein is CASSWDRLSGANVLTF.

This rearrangement joins TRBV6-5 to TRBJ1-1; D is unresolved. Trimming removed 6 bases from V and 7 bases from J, with 18 bases in between. The V gene's germline CDR1 is MNHEY and CDR2 SVGAGI. The CDR3 covers 14 residues. CDR3 in DNA: TGTGCCAGCAGCCTGTTGGGCAGGTATAGTGAAGCTTTCTTT. Its protein product is CASSLLGRYSEAFF.

This clonotype was recorded at least ten times. This rearrangement joins TRBV13 to TRBJ2-7, with 13 positions matching TRBD2. Germline lookup yields CDR1 PRHDT and CDR2 FYEKMQ (reference sequence). The length of the CDR3 is 15 residues. J lost 3 bases, V lost 5 bases, and 4 bases had no gene match. The CDR3 is CASSPGLAGVYEQYF. The CDR3 DNA reads TGTGCCAGCAGCCCAGGACTAGCGGGGGTCTACGAGCAGTACTTC.

Concerning this clonotype itself: Mismatch with germline at one junction end may stem from a read error. J is TRBJ2-6 and V is TRBV7-2; D perhaps matches TRBD2 (6 bases). The CDR3 consists of 16 residues. In germline, CDR1 is SGHTA, CDR2 FQGNSA. The CDR3 loop is CASIRGEGFGANALTF. DNA of the CDR3: TGTGCCAGCATTCGCGGGGAAGGGTTCGGGGCCAACGCCCTGACTTTC.

V is TRBV14 and J is TRBJ2-4; either TRBD1 or TRBD2 may supply D (5 bases each). V lost 4 bases and J lost 2, with 12 bases in between. CDR1 is SGHDN and CDR2 is FVKESK in the germline V gene. The CDR3 totals 15 residues. CDR3 bases: TGTGCCAGCAGCCTTGCAGGGACCACCAAAAACATTCAGTACTTC. Amino acid sequence: CASSLAGTTKNIQYF.

The chain links TRBV5-5 to TRBJ2-5, with 9 positions matching TRBD1. Germline-derived CDR1 and CDR2 are SGHKS and YYEKEE (reference sequence). V trimming: 2 bases; J trimming: 11 bases; junction bases outside the gene matches: 10. This CDR3 region has 14 residues. In DNA, the CDR3 is TGTGCCAGCAGCTTTTCCGGGACAGGGAGGGAGCAGTACTTC. It specifies CASSFSGTGREQYF.

CDR3 sequence reads: CASSYLGQPQHF. The CDR3 DNA reads TGTGCCAGCAGTTACTTGGGACAGCCCCAGCATTTT. V usage is TRBV6-2 or TRBV6-3 and J usage is TRBJ1-5, with D hard to call. In germline, CDR1 is MNHEY, CDR2 SVGEGT. The CDR3 is made up of 12 amino acids. V was cut by 1 base and J by 7 bases, with 5 bases left in between.

A remark on this clonotype: This may be a read error: a much more frequent sequence differs by one nucleotide. The chain employs TRBV29-1 and TRBJ2-5; possible D gene TRBD1, 5 bases. CDR1 and CDR2 from the germline V gene are SQVTM and ANQGSEA. CDR3 size: 13 residues. This chain's CDR3 is CSVTGPYQETRYF. DNA of the CDR3: TGCAGCGTTACAGGCCCTTACCAAGAGACCCGGTACTTC.

The chain joins TRBV10-3 to TRBJ2-1; D might be TRBD2 (6 bases). The CDR3 covers 16 residues. Germline lookup yields CDR1 ENHRY and CDR2 SYGVKD. V was clipped by 5 bases and J by 2 bases, with 16 bases between them. The CDR3 sequence is CAISSPEWGAYNEQFF. CDR3 coding DNA: TGTGCCATCAGTTCCCCAGAGTGGGGGGCCTACAATGAGCAGTTCTTC.

This clonotype came up a few times. This chain's CDR3 is CASSDLAGGPMEETQYF. In DNA, the CDR3 is TGCGCCAGCAGTGACCTAGCGGGGGGGCCGATGGAAGAGACCCAGTACTTC. V usage is TRBV10-2 and J usage is TRBJ2-5; 12 bases agree with TRBD2. The CDR3 consists of 17 residues. The junction had 8 bases not matched to a gene; V was cut back by 3 bases and J by 3 bases. Germline loops: CDR1 WSHSY, CDR2 SAAADI.

The genes are TRBV4-3 and TRBJ2-4; 8 nucleotides match TRBD2. The J call is doubtful: the DNA matches TRBJ2-5 better. CDR1 and CDR2 (germline): LGHNA, YSLEER. CDR3 length: 16 residues. CDR3 bases: TGCGCCAGCAGCCAAGACAATAGCGGGAAAGGGGAGACCCAGTACTTC. Its protein product is CASSQDNSGKGETQYF.

The V gene is TRBV7-8, the J gene TRBJ2-7, with 12 bases fitting TRBD2. The CDR3 is 17 amino acids. V lost 5 bases to trimming and J lost 7 bases; unmatched junction nucleotides: 15. Germline V gene sequence: CDR1 SGHVS, CDR2 FQNEAQ. The CDR3 sequence: CASSEASGGAKIYEQYF. The CDR3 DNA follows: TGTGCCAGCAGCGAGGCTAGCGGGGGGGCCAAGATCTATGAGCAGTACTTC.

The chain uses TRBV18 and TRBJ2-3, with TRBD1 as a possible D gene (6 bases). Between the trimmed V and J ends, which lost 6 bases and 1 base, there was a span of 17 bases. Looked up from germline, CDR1 is KGHSH and CDR2 is LQKENI. The CDR3 has 16 residues. The CDR3 region is CASSTGWDIGTDTQYF. The CDR3 DNA reads as TGTGCCAGCTCCACAGGATGGGACATCGGCACAGATACGCAGTATTTT.

The chain recombines TRBV20-1 with TRBJ2-7; the D gene is possibly TRBD2 (5 bases). The CDR3 covers 13 residues. With 6 bases removed from V and 7 bases from J, the gap between germline ends came to 19 bases. Germline assignment: CDR1 DFQATT and CDR2 SNEGSKA (reference sequence). CDR3 sequence reads: CSAAPSSYNEQYF. The CDR3 bases are TGCAGTGCAGCCCCTAGCTCCTACAATGAGCAGTACTTC.

The chain employs TRBV6-6 and TRBJ2-7; 8 nucleotides agree with TRBD2. V gave up 6 bases and J gave up 2 bases; unmatched junction bases: 15. CDR1 MNHNY and CDR2 SVGAGI come from the germline V gene (reference sequence). The CDR3 has 17 amino acids. CDR3 region: CASSRPERAGGTYEQYF. The DNA for the CDR3 is TGTGCCAGCAGCCGACCAGAGAGGGCGGGGGGTACCTACGAGCAGTACTTC.

The genes are TRBV20-1 and TRBJ2-3, with D possibly being TRBD2 (5 bases). CDR3 length equals 16 residues. The V and J ends lost 3 bases and 0 bases respectively, with 16 bases between them. Germline-derived CDR1 and CDR2 are DFQATT and SNEGSKA (reference sequence). The CDR3 sequence is CSASGTQRRSTDTQYF. The CDR3 bases are TGCAGTGCTAGTGGCACCCAGCGGAGAAGCACAGATACGCAGTATTTT.

CDR3 sequence: CASSFLSGDSTQYF. CDR3 coding DNA: TGTGCCAGCAGTTTTCTTAGCGGAGACTCGACCCAGTACTTC. J is TRBJ2-5 and V is TRBV13, with D tentatively TRBD2 (6 bases). This CDR3 has 14 amino acids. V dropped 6 bases and J dropped 7 bases, with 18 bases sitting between them. CDR1 and CDR2 (germline): PRHDT, FYEKMQ (reference sequence).

The rearrangement uses TRBV11-2 and TRBJ2-5, with D perhaps being TRBD1 or TRBD2 (5 bases each). Trimming removed 5 bases from V and 4 bases from J, with 17 bases in between. Germline loops: CDR1 SGHAT, CDR2 FQNNGV. The CDR3 runs to 15 residues. Here the CDR3 reads CASSPRGGTGETQYF. DNA of the CDR3: TGTGCCAGCAGCCCACGGGGCGGAACAGGAGAGACCCAGTACTTC.

Points on this clonotype: At one end, the junction sequence differs from germline, possibly due to a read error. V gene TRBV4-1 combines with J gene TRBJ1-5; D ambiguous. Germline lookup yields CDR1 MGHRA and CDR2 YSYEKL. There are 14 residues in the CDR3. The CDR3 reads CASIQAETVQPQHF. The CDR3 region has the DNA TGCGCCAGCATCCAAGCGGAAACGGTTCAGCCCCAGCATTTT.

V and J are TRBV28 and TRBJ1-6; D is perhaps TRBD1 (5 bases). CDR1 is MDHEN, CDR2 SYDVKM, per germline. The ends were cut back, 5 bases at V and 1 base at J, with 15 bases in the middle. This CDR3 has 17 amino acids. The CDR3 region has the DNA TGTGCCAGCAGTCTGACTATTGGGGGATCCTATAATTCACCCCTCCACTTT. It is translated as CASSLTIGGSYNSPLHF.

V gene TRBV6-5 combines with J gene TRBJ2-7; tentatively, D is TRBD2 (7 bases). This CDR3 contains 19 residues. CDR1 and CDR2 (germline): MNHEY, SVGAGI. V shed 2 bases and J shed 2 bases, with 25 bases lying between them. The CDR3: CASSYGTPGGRPQTYEQYF. The CDR3 DNA is TGTGCCAGCAGTTACGGCACGCCCGGGGGGCGACCACAGACCTACGAGCAGTACTTC.

The V and J genes are TRBV6-6 and TRBJ2-7; 7 nucleotides agree with TRBD1. V was clipped by 2 bases and J by 3 bases; unmatched bases: 4. The germline V gene encodes CDR1 MNHNY and CDR2 SVGAGI (reference sequence). This CDR3 is built from 14 residues. The CDR3 loop is CASSYLGQNYEQYF. The CDR3 coding sequence is TGTGCCAGCAGTTACCTGGGACAGAACTACGAGCAGTACTTC.

This clonotype showed up just a few times. The chain links TRBV12-5 to TRBJ2-1, with 8 nucleotides matching TRBD2. The trim removed 7 bases at V and 10 bases at J, leaving 15 bases unmatched. Germline CDR1 is LGHNT and CDR2 is FRNRAP. This CDR3 comprises 15 residues. The CDR3 DNA is TGTGCTAGTGCCCCCGGGGGGGTGTGGGATGAGGAGCAGTTCTTC. Translated: CASAPGGVWDEEQFF. Supplemented by reference TRBV12-5 and TRBJ2-1, the full variable domain reads DARVTQTPRHKVTEMGQEVTMRCQPILGHNTVFWYRQTMMQGLELLAYFRNRAPLDDSGMPKDRFSAEMPDATLATLKIQPSEPRDSAVYFCASAPGGVWDEEQFFGPGTRLTVL.

This CDR3 reads CASSPPIRGEQYF. In DNA, the CDR3 is TGTGCCAGCAGCCCCCCGATTAGGGGCGAGCAGTACTTC. The chain links TRBV7-2 to TRBJ2-5; possible D gene TRBD1, 5 bases. Judging by the DNA end, TRBJ2-7 fits better; the J call may be wrong. Germline V lookup: CDR1 SGHTA, CDR2 FQGNSA. CDR3 size: 13 residues.

The chain uses TRBV20-1 and TRBJ2-7; 9 bases line up with TRBD1. The germline V gene has CDR1 DFQATT and CDR2 SNEGSKA (reference sequence). The J segment lost 6 bases and the V segment lost 0 bases, leaving 9 bases of the junction unmatched. This CDR3 is 15 amino acids long. The CDR3 DNA is TGCAGTGCTAGAGATCCGGGACAGGGTATTGTCGAGCAGTACTTC. The encoded protein is CSARDPGQGIVEQYF.